These 13 T cell receptor beta chains were sequenced from one sample in a study of blood T cell repertoires in COVID-19. TCRdb keeps only in-frame clones here, not all; method: immunoSEQ multiplex PCR. The repertoire consists of around 70,000 clones, with 80% to 90% occurring once and the leading ten covering 6.6%. Specimen: peripheral blood. The receptors derive from a man aged 50 to 60 with active COVID-19.

The rearrangement links TRBV5-4 to TRBJ2-1, with a possible D match to TRBD2 (6 bases). Trimming left V 4 bases short and J 0 bases short, with 17 bases between. The CDR3 is 17 amino acids. Germline V gene sequence: CDR1 SGHNT, CDR2 YYREEE (reference sequence). The CDR3 DNA reads TGTGCCAGCAGCCCATGGAAGGGGAGGAGCTCCTACAATGAGCAGTTCTTC. Protein product: CASSPWKGRSSYNEQFF.

This clone was observed a single time. The rearrangement joins TRBV9 to TRBJ1-5; no reliable D call. The CDR3 sequence is 13 residues long. V lost 1 base and J lost 6, with 8 bases in between. In germline, CDR1 is SGDLS, CDR2 YYNGEE. The CDR3 DNA is TGTGCCAGCAGCGTACAGTACCCTCAGCCCCAGCATTTT. This gives the protein CASSVQYPQPQHF.

The chain recombines TRBV4-1 with TRBJ2-7; D gene uncertain. The CDR3 extends over 13 amino acids. CDR1 and CDR2 from the germline V gene are MGHRA and YSYEKL. Trimming took 0 bases from V and 5 from J, leaving 8 bases between them. The CDR3 loop reads CASSQDVSDEQYF. CDR3 in DNA: TGCGCCAGCAGCCAAGATGTGAGCGACGAGCAGTACTTC.

The chain joins TRBV15 to TRBJ2-5; D perhaps matches TRBD1 (6 bases). Deletions cut 0 bases from V and 4 bases from J, with 9 bases between. This CDR3 spans 14 amino acids. Per the germline V gene, CDR1 is LNHNV and CDR2 is YYDKDF (reference sequence). The CDR3 nucleotides are TGTGCCACCAGCAGAGATCGCAGGGGAGAGACCCAGTACTTC. Translated: CATSRDRRGETQYF.

This clone was counted only a few times. The rearrangement uses TRBV27 and TRBJ1-1; 10 nucleotides match TRBD1. With 5 bases clipped from V and 4 bases from J, the junction kept 7 bases outside the gene matches. CDR3 size: 15 residues. Per germline, CDR1 MNHEY and CDR2 SMNVEV (reference sequence). The CDR3, as DNA: TGTGCCAGCAGTCTCGGGACAGGGGCAGGCACTGAAGCTTTCTTT. Amino acid sequence: CASSLGTGAGTEAFF.

The CDR3 DNA follows: TGTGCCAGCAGTTTAAGGGGAGGCTACGAGCAGTACTTC. Protein: CASSLRGGYEQYF. The V gene is TRBV27, the J gene TRBJ2-7, with a weak D call TRBD2 (6 bases). V was shortened by 2 bases and J by 3 bases, with 8 bases between the two germline ends. The V gene's germline CDR1 is MNHEY and CDR2 SMNVEV (reference sequence). This CDR3 has 13 residues.

This clone showed up just once. The chain uses TRBV19 and TRBJ2-1; 12 nucleotides agree with TRBD1. The CDR3 runs to 16 residues. Unmatched junction bases numbered 6, after V lost 8 bases and J lost 1 base. The V gene's germline CDR1 is LNHDA and CDR2 SQIVND (reference sequence). DNA for the CDR3: TGTGCCAGTGGAGGGACAGGGGGCCTATCCTACAATGAGCAGTTCTTC. Amino acids: CASGGTGGLSYNEQFF.

A single count supports this clone. V is TRBV7-8 and J is TRBJ2-5; D is unresolved. Trimming cost V 6 bases and J 4 bases, with 18 bases left between them. Germline lookup yields CDR1 SGHVS and CDR2 FQNEAQ. This CDR3 comprises 15 residues. CDR3 protein: CASSSNGGTSETQYF. In nucleotides, the CDR3 is TGTGCCAGCAGTTCCAATGGCGGCACCTCAGAGACCCAGTACTTC.

This clone was found a few times. This rearrangement joins TRBV4-3 to TRBJ2-3, with 7 bases aligning to TRBD2. Trimming took 0 bases from V and 0 from J; bases not matched to a gene: 6. In germline, CDR1 is LGHNA, CDR2 YSLEER. The CDR3 loop spans 17 amino acids. CDR3 in amino acids: CASSQDGGESSTDTQYF. CDR3 nucleotide sequence: TGCGCCAGCAGCCAAGATGGGGGGGAATCTAGCACAGATACGCAGTATTTT.

The chain is built from TRBV15 and TRBJ1-2; 7 bases fit TRBD1. Trimming took 0 bases from V and 3 from J; bases not matched to a gene: 4. The CDR3 length is 15 residues. Germline V lookup: CDR1 LNHNV, CDR2 YYDKDF (reference sequence). The CDR3 protein is CATSRDLRGDYGYTF. CDR3 nucleotide sequence: TGTGCCACCAGCAGAGATCTCAGGGGGGACTATGGCTACACCTTC.

V usage is TRBV2 and J usage is TRBJ1-2; 9 nucleotides agree with TRBD1. Germline V gene data show CDR1 as SNHLY and CDR2 as FYNNEI. This CDR3 has 14 residues. V lost 6 bases to trimming and J lost 5 bases; unmatched junction nucleotides: 7. As DNA, the CDR3 is TGTGCCAGCAGAGCCGGGACAGGGAATTATGGCTACACCTTC. Protein product: CASRAGTGNYGYTF.

V usage is TRBV5-6 and J usage is TRBJ2-7, with TRBD1 matching 8 bases. Trimming took 4 bases from V and 1 from J; bases not matched to a gene: 13. The CDR3 covers 17 residues. Germline V CDR1 and CDR2: SGHDT, YYEEEE. CDR3 loop: CASSLWATGAQSYEQYF. The CDR3 DNA reads as TGTGCCAGCAGCCTCTGGGCGACAGGGGCACAGTCCTACGAGCAGTACTTC.

The chain employs TRBV5-1 and TRBJ2-7; TRBD1 is a possible D gene (5 bases). This CDR3 spans 15 amino acids. Germline CDR1 reads SGHRS; CDR2 reads YFSETQ. V was pared by 0 bases and J by 6 bases, with 16 bases between. CDR3 in amino acids: CASSLVSPRQSEQYF. DNA for the CDR3: TGCGCCAGCAGCTTGGTCTCCCCACGACAGTCCGAGCAGTACTTC. The variable domain in full, completed from reference TRBV5-1 and TRBJ2-7, reads KAGVTQTPRYLIKTRGQQVTLSCSPISGHRSVSWYQQTPGQGLQFLFEYFSETQRNKGNFPGRFSGRQFSNSRSEMNVSTLELGDSALYLCASSLVSPRQSEQYFGPGTRLTVT.